One sample yielded the 15 T cell receptor beta chains listed below, sequenced in a study of radiotherapy plus CTLA-4 blockade in lung cancer. TCRdb's copy holds only in-frame clones and misses some; the assay was immunoSEQ multiplex PCR. Among about 49,000 clones listed, about 85% were seen once. The material sequenced was peripheral blood, taken from a patient treated with radiotherapy plus ipilimumab. The receptors derive from a human donor with non-small cell lung cancer whose response to radiotherapy plus ipilimumab could not be evaluated.

V gene TRBV7-6 combines with J gene TRBJ2-7; D uncertain. V was cut by 5 bases and J by 2 bases, with 10 bases left in between. There are 13 residues in the CDR3. Germline assignment: CDR1 SGHVS and CDR2 FNYEAQ. The CDR3 protein is CASSPIETYEQYF. The DNA of the CDR3 is TGTGCCAGCAGCCCCATCGAGACCTACGAGCAGTACTTC.

This clone was observed a handful of times. This chain connects TRBV5-1 to TRBJ2-1, with 9 bases that match TRBD2. The V and J ends lost 0 bases and 2 bases, in that order; junction bases with no gene match: 6. Germline-derived CDR1 and CDR2 are SGHRS and YFSETQ. The CDR3 covers 17 residues. The CDR3 reads CASSLALASGAYNEQFF. In nucleotides, the CDR3 is TGCGCCAGCAGCTTGGCCTTGGCTAGCGGGGCCTACAATGAGCAGTTCTTC.

The gene calls are TRBV19 and TRBJ1-2, with 9 bases matching TRBD1. The CDR3 covers 14 residues. J was trimmed by 5 bases and V by 6 bases; bases with no gene match: 7. CDR1 LNHDA and CDR2 SQIVND come from the germline V gene (reference sequence). CDR3 sequence (DNA): TGTGCCAGTAGGGGCTCCGGGACAGGGTATGGCTACACCTTC. Encoded protein: CASRGSGTGYGYTF.

This chain connects TRBV2 to TRBJ2-2, with TRBD1 matching 7 bases. CDR1 is SNHLY, CDR2 FYNNEI, per germline. Losses at the gene ends were 6 bases for V and 2 bases for J; bases not matched to a gene: 6. This CDR3 comprises 15 residues. Here the CDR3 DNA reads TGTGCCAGCAGGGGACAGAGGGTAAACACCGGGGAGCTGTTTTTT. Residues: CASRGQRVNTGELFF.

The J gene is TRBJ2-7, the V gene TRBV10-3; D might be TRBD1 (5 bases). This CDR3 is built from 13 residues. Deletions cut 6 bases from V and 0 bases from J, with 9 bases between. Germline lookup yields CDR1 ENHRY and CDR2 SYGVKD. CDR3 nucleotides: TGTGCCATCAGCTCGACAGCCTCCTACGAGCAGTACTTC. Residues: CAISSTASYEQYF.

J is TRBJ1-5 and V is TRBV15, with D tentatively TRBD1 (6 bases). V was cut by 6 bases and J by 3 bases, with 12 bases left in between. Germline lookup yields CDR1 LNHNV and CDR2 YYDKDF (reference sequence). The CDR3 sequence is 14 residues long. CDR3 coding DNA: TGTGCCACCAGACAGGGACATCACAATCAGCCCCAGCATTTT. Protein sequence: CATRQGHHNQPQHF. Based on the CDR3 plus reference TRBV15 and TRBJ1-5, the full variable domain is DAMVIQNPRYQVTQFGKPVTLSCSQTLNHNVMYWYQQKSSQAPKLLFHYYDKDFNNEADTPDNFQSRRPNTSFCFLDIRSPGLGDTAMYLCATRQGHHNQPQHFGDGTRLSIL.

A single count supports this clone. The chain employs TRBV11-2 and TRBJ2-7; 9 bases line up with TRBD1. The V gene end was trimmed by 4 bases and the J gene end by 6 bases; junction bases not matched to a gene: 7. The germline V gene has CDR1 SGHAT and CDR2 FQNNGV. The CDR3 totals 14 residues. The CDR3 DNA is TGTGCCAGCAGCTCCGGGACAGGGATTAGCGAGCAGTACTTC. Residues: CASSSGTGISEQYF.

The rearrangement links TRBV7-2 to TRBJ2-4; TRBD1 matches at 9 bases. The CDR3 has 14 amino acids. V dropped 6 bases and J dropped 4; count of bases not matched to a gene: 4. Germline CDR1 SGHTA, CDR2 FQGNSA. The CDR3 DNA reads TGTGCCAGCAGGATAGACAGGGGGAAAAACATTCAGTACTTC. This gives the protein CASRIDRGKNIQYF.

This clone appeared a few times. The rearrangement uses TRBV19 and TRBJ2-7; 7 nucleotides agree with TRBD2. Germline V gives CDR1 LNHDA, CDR2 SQIVND (reference sequence). The CDR3 runs 12 residues. V shed 6 bases, J shed 2 bases, and the junction held 1 base outside the gene matches. CDR3 in amino acids: CASRGGAYEQYF. CDR3 nucleotide sequence: TGTGCCAGTAGGGGGGGGGCCTACGAGCAGTACTTC.

The chain carries TRBV27 and TRBJ1-2; D is possibly TRBD1 (6 bases). The V gene's germline CDR1 is MNHEY and CDR2 SMNVEV (reference sequence). V was pared by 3 bases and J by 6 bases, with 11 bases between. This CDR3 contains 13 residues. CDR3 coding DNA: TGTGCCAGCAGTTTGAGGGGGTCGGATGGCTACACCTTC. Translating it yields CASSLRGSDGYTF.

J is TRBJ1-6 and V is TRBV5-6; 7 bases fit TRBD1. V gave up 0 bases and J gave up 3 bases; unmatched junction bases: 3. This CDR3 has 16 residues. Germline lookup yields CDR1 SGHDT and CDR2 YYEEEE. CDR3 nucleotide sequence: TGTGCCAGCAGCTTGGGGACAGGAGACTATAATTCACCCCTCCACTTT. Protein product: CASSLGTGDYNSPLHF. Variable domain in full (rest from reference TRBV5-6 and TRBJ1-6): DAGVTQSPTHLIKTRGQQVTLRCSPKSGHDTVSWYQQALGQGPQFIFQYYEEEERQRGNFPDRFSGHQFPNYSSELNVNALLLGDSALYLCASSLGTGDYNSPLHFGNGTRLTVT.

The rearrangement joins TRBV28 to TRBJ1-2; D might be TRBD1 (5 bases). V was pared by 4 bases and J by 4 bases, with 10 bases between. This CDR3 region has 13 residues. Germline V gene lookup returns CDR1 MDHEN and CDR2 SYDVKM. The CDR3 bases are TGTGCCAGCAGTTCGCTCGGGGGCTATGGCTACACCTTC. It yields the protein CASSSLGGYGYTF.

The chain uses TRBV11-3 and TRBJ2-1; 11 bases match TRBD2. Looked up from germline, CDR1 is SGHNT and CDR2 is YENEEA. The CDR3 contains 17 residues. V shed 3 bases, J shed 5 bases, and the junction held 9 bases outside the gene matches. The CDR3 here is CASSFNYGTSGNNEQFF. CDR3 coding DNA: TGTGCCAGCAGCTTTAATTATGGGACTAGCGGCAACAATGAGCAGTTCTTC.

This chain joins TRBV6-4 and TRBJ2-5, with 11 bases lining up with TRBD1. The V gene's germline CDR1 is MRHNA and CDR2 SNTAGT. After removal of 4 bases from V and 1 base from J, the junction contained 2 bases not matched to a gene. The CDR3 is 15 residues long. This CDR3 reads CASSAGTGGQETQYF. CDR3 DNA: TGTGCCAGCAGTGCCGGGACAGGGGGCCAAGAGACCCAGTACTTC.

The chain is built from TRBV27 and TRBJ2-6; the match to TRBD2 covers 8 bases. J lost 3 bases, V lost 5 bases, and 21 bases had no gene match. The germline CDR1 and CDR2 sequences are MNHEY and SMNVEV (reference sequence). This CDR3 has 21 residues. For the CDR3, the DNA is TGTGCCAGCAGTCGGTATACCCTCGTACCCGGGACTAGTGTTGGGGCCAACGTCCTGACTTTC. Amino acids: CASSRYTLVPGTSVGANVLTF.